The TCR beta chain under discussion was sequenced for a study of T cell repertoires in cytomegalovirus infection. MiXCR, applied by TCRdb to the reads, yields one record per CDR3 protein. This table holds around 800,000 distinct CDR3 sequences, less than 35% found once. Germline V gene sequence: CDR1 MNHEY, CDR2 SMNVEV (reference sequence). V was pared by 5 bases and J by 4 bases, with 18 bases between. There are 16 residues in the CDR3. Details on this clonotype: Its antigen is undetermined.

The sample here was cultured CD8+ T cells from PBMCs, taken from culture after CMV antigen stimulation. J is TRBJ2-1 and V is TRBV27; TRBD2 is a possible D gene (5 bases). The receptor was isolated from a human donor in good health (CMV status not recorded). Some clones in this sample may be carry-over from other donors' samples. The DNA for the CDR3 is TGTGCCAGCAGTCCCCACTCCCCTAGCTGGTACAATGAGCAGTTCTTC. The encoded protein is CASSPHSPSWYNEQFF.